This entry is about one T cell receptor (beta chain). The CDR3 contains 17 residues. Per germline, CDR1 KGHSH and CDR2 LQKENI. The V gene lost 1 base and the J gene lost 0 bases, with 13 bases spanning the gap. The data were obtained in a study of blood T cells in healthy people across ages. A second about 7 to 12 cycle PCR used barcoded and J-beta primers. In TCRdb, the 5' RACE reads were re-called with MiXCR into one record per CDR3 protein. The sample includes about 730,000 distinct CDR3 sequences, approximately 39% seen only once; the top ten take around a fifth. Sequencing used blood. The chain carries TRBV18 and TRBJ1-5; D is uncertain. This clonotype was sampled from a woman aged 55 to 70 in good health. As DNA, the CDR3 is TGTGCCAGCTCACCACGCGCCGGCGGAGTTAGCAATCAGCCCCAGCATTTT. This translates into CASSPRAGGVSNQPQHF.